This TCR beta chain was found in a study of T cells after yellow fever vaccination. Overall study findings and caveats: From the bulk population, abundant clonotypes could contaminate and appear within FACS-sorted repertoires.

The V end lost 0 bases, the J end lost 4 bases, and 6 bases lay between the germline ends. Per germline, CDR1 WNHNN and CDR2 SYGVQD (reference sequence). The CDR3 contains 14 residues. A single record per CDR3 protein comes from TCRdb applying MiXCR to the 5' RACE reads. Among some 560,000 distinct CDR3 sequences, about a sixth were seen once, and the ten largest hold 15% to 20%. Ten or more counts support this clonotype. As yet, its antigen is unknown. This sample comprised PBMCs, obtained around 5 days after the first yellow fever vaccination. The clonotype was recovered from a man in his late teens or twenties who received the YFV17D yellow fever vaccine. The genes are TRBV10-1 and TRBJ1-4; no firm D call. CDR3 in DNA: TGCGCCAGCAGTGAGTCCGCGAGTAATGAAAAACTGTTTTTT. Amino acids: CASSESASNEKLFF.